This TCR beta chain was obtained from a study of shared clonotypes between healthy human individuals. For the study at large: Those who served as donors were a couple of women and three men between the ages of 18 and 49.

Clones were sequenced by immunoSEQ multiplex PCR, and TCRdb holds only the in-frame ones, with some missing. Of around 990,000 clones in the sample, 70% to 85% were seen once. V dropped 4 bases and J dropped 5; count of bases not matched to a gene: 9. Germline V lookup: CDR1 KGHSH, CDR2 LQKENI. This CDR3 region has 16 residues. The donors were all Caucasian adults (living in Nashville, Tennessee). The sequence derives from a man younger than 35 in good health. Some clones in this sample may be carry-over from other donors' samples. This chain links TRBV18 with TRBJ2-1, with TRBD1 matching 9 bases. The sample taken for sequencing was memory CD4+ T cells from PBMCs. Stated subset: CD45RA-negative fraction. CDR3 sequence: CASSLLTGGENNEQFF. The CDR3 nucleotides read TGTGCCAGCTCACTATTGACAGGGGGAGAGAACAATGAGCAGTTCTTC.